This TCR beta chain stems from a study of CD8+ T cells in alopecia areata. The overall study: The tofacitinib course ran for 6 to 18 months and was followed by 6 months off drug.

Trimming stripped 0 bases from V and 4 bases from J, with 12 bases between. The CDR3 runs 16 residues. RNA extraction and reverse transcription yielded cDNA as sequencing template. The assay was immunoSEQ multiplex PCR, and TCRdb's table has in-frame clones only and misses some. Seen here are about 220,000 clones, more than 45% observed once, and the top ten hold approximately 1.4%. The sample's treatment: oral pan-JAK inhibitor, 5-10 mg twice daily. This chain uses TRBV23-1 with TRBJ1-4; D gene unclear. TRBV23-1 is treated as an ORF (open reading frame) with a function not yet certain. The receptor comes from a human donor with alopecia areata. Sequencing was performed on CD4+ T cells sorted from blood, taken at week 4, from a patient treated with tofacitinib. CDR3 in amino acids: CASSQSLGGVNEKLFF. CDR3 DNA sequence: TGCGCCAGCAGTCAATCCCTTGGCGGGGTTAATGAAAAACTGTTTTTT.